These T cell receptor beta chains were read from a single sample in a study of cytomegalovirus exposure and HLA in healthy donors. Method: immunoSEQ multiplex PCR; TCRdb's copy keeps in-frame clones and lacks some. This sample yields fewer than 200,000 clones, of which about four fifths are seen a single time; approximately 1.7% belongs to the top ten. Material for sequencing was PBMCs. The receptors were sampled from a man in his forties or fifties in good health and CMV-seropositive. The CDR3 runs from the conserved cysteine through the conserved F or W. A D gene is named only where the DNA matches it firmly. Clone size is stated in some rows and not others, as once, few, many or a class when expanded.

D	V	size	J	CDR3	DNA
NA	TRBV6-4	NA	TRBJ1-1	CASKTQGWGTEAFF	TGTGCCAGCAAGACTCAGGGGTGGGGCACTGAAGCTTTCTTT
NA	TRBV10-1	NA	TRBJ2-7	CASSESGGPYEQYF	TGCGCCAGCAGTGAGTCGGGGGGACCCTACGAGCAGTACTTC
NA	TRBV19	NA	TRBJ1-2	CASSAGRFYGYTF	TGTGCCAGTAGCGCGGGACGGTTCTATGGCTACACCTTC
NA	TRBV18	NA	TRBJ2-7	CASSLYTHNEQYF	TGTGCCAGCTCACTGTACACCCATAACGAGCAGTACTTC
NA	TRBV19	NA	TRBJ2-2	CASSIEASTGELFF	TGTGCCAGTAGTATCGAGGCAAGCACCGGGGAGCTGTTTTTT
NA	TRBV29-1	NA	TRBJ1-2	CSVDRYDYGYTF	TGCAGCGTCGACAGGTACGACTATGGCTACACCTTC
NA	TRBV2	NA	TRBJ2-5	CASTEGRNLQETQYF	TGTGCCAGCACGGAGGGCCGCAACTTACAAGAGACCCAGTACTTC
NA	TRBV18	NA	TRBJ2-3	CASSRGDRADTQYF	TGTGCCAGCTCACGCGGGGACCGCGCAGATACGCAGTATTTT
NA	TRBV14	NA	TRBJ2-1	CASSFGRGSSYNEQFF	TGTGCCAGCAGCTTCGGTCGGGGGAGCTCCTACAATGAGCAGTTCTTC
TRBD1	TRBV27	few	TRBJ1-5	CASSLGTGPDQPQHF	TGTGCCAGCAGTCTCGGGACAGGCCCGGATCAGCCCCAGCATTTT
TRBD1	TRBV2	NA	TRBJ1-2	CASSESGQGNYGYTF	TGTGCCAGCAGTGAGTCAGGACAGGGGAACTATGGCTACACCTTC
TRBD2	TRBV9	NA	TRBJ2-7	CASSVLAASYEQYF	TGTGCCAGCAGCGTACTAGCGGCCTCCTACGAGCAGTACTTC
TRBD2	TRBV9	NA	TRBJ2-7	CASSKGLAVSYEQYF	TGTGCCAGCAGCAAGGGACTAGCGGTCTCCTACGAGCAGTACTTC
TRBD2	TRBV11-2	NA	TRBJ2-1	CASSLWTSGSNEQFF	TGTGCCAGCAGCTTATGGACTAGCGGGAGCAATGAGCAGTTCTTC
NA	TRBV6-6	NA	TRBJ2-4	CASSYSTENIQYF	TGTGCCAGCAGTTACTCGACGGAGAACATTCAGTACTTC
TRBD1	TRBV6-4	NA	TRBJ2-1	CASSVTGTGIYEQFF	TGTGCCAGCAGTGTCACCGGGACAGGGATTTATGAGCAGTTCTTC
NA	TRBV27	NA	TRBJ2-3	CASTEGGRDTQYF	TGTGCCAGCACCGAGGGGGGGAGAGATACGCAGTATTTT
TRBD1	TRBV5-1	NA	TRBJ2-2	CASSLEGAGTNTGELFF	TGCGCCAGCAGCTTGGAGGGGGCAGGGACGAACACCGGGGAGCTGTTTTTT
TRBD1	TRBV30	NA	TRBJ2-7	CAWNPGQAWMGADEQYF	TGTGCCTGGAATCCGGGACAGGCCTGGATGGGAGCCGACGAGCAGTACTTC
TRBD1	TRBV10-1	NA	TRBJ2-2	CASSDPRTGNTGELFF	TGCGCCAGCAGTGACCCCCGGACAGGGAACACCGGGGAGCTGTTTTTT
TRBD1	TRBV5-8	NA	TRBJ1-2	CASSLPGQLTYGYTF	TGTGCCAGCAGCTTGCCGGGACAGCTTACATATGGCTACACCTTC
NA	TRBV28	NA	TRBJ1-5	CASSWRSGFHNQPQHF	TGTGCCAGCAGTTGGCGATCAGGGTTTCACAATCAGCCCCAGCATTTT
NA	TRBV11-2	few	TRBJ1-2	CASGGSIYGYTF	TGTGCCAGCGGGGGCAGTATCTATGGCTACACCTTC
TRBD1	TRBV9	NA	TRBJ2-3	CASSLGQGTDTQYF	TGTGCCAGCAGCCTAGGACAGGGCACAGATACGCAGTATTTT
TRBD1	TRBV5-4	NA	TRBJ2-7	CASSLGSGQGSYEQYF	TGTGCCAGCAGCTTGGGGTCCGGACAGGGTTCCTACGAGCAGTACTTC
NA	TRBV30	few	TRBJ2-2	CAWSGQLTGELFF	TGTGCCTGGAGTGGACAGCTCACCGGGGAGCTGTTTTTT
NA	TRBV30	once	TRBJ2-5	CAWSPGLIGGTQYF	TGTGCCTGGAGCCCGGGACTGATCGGTGGGACCCAGTACTTC
TRBD2	TRBV5-1	once	TRBJ2-7	CASSGTGTNYEQYF	TGCGCCAGCAGCGGTACCGGGACTAACTACGAGCAGTACTTC
NA	TRBV29-1	NA	TRBJ1-1	CSVHRGPNTEAFF	TGCAGCGTCCACCGAGGGCCGAACACTGAAGCTTTCTTT
NA	TRBV6-5	NA	TRBJ1-5	CASSYSWGDSNQPQHF	TGTGCCAGCAGTTACTCGTGGGGGGATAGCAATCAGCCCCAGCATTTT
NA	TRBV11-2	NA	TRBJ2-1	CASSLGDSSNNEQFF	TGTGCCAGCAGCTTAGGAGACAGTAGTAACAATGAGCAGTTCTTC
TRBD2	TRBV7-6	NA	TRBJ2-3	CATRGRATDTQYF	TGTGCCACTCGCGGGAGGGCGACAGATACGCAGTATTTT
NA	TRBV7-9	once	TRBJ2-2	CASRQLTGELFF	TGTGCCAGCAGACAGCTTACCGGGGAGCTGTTTTTT
TRBD2	TRBV5-1	NA	TRBJ2-1	CASSSYITRGGLAEAYNEQFF	TGCGCCAGCAGCTCATATATTACCAGGGGTGGACTAGCGGAGGCCTACAATGAGCAGTTCTTC
TRBD2	TRBV14	NA	TRBJ2-1	CASSPGLAGAAQFF	TGTGCCAGCAGCCCTGGACTAGCGGGAGCAGCGCAGTTCTTC
TRBD1	TRBV7-9	NA	TRBJ2-3	CASSPRDRVTDTQYF	TGTGCCAGCAGCCCCCGGGACAGGGTAACAGATACGCAGTATTTT
NA	TRBV7-2	once	TRBJ2-3	CASSFENARGDTQYF	TGTGCCAGCAGCTTCGAGAATGCCCGCGGGGATACGCAGTATTTT
TRBD1	TRBV7-3	NA	TRBJ1-2	CASSSGPGQLFYF	TGTGCCAGCAGCTCGGGTCCGGGACAGCTTTTCTACTTC
TRBD1	TRBV5-1	NA	TRBJ1-1	CASSHMTGGFMNTEAFF	TGCGCCAGCAGCCATATGACAGGGGGGTTCATGAACACTGAAGCTTTCTTT
NA	TRBV28	NA	TRBJ1-2	CASSLGRQNYGYTF	TGTGCCAGCAGTTTAGGGAGGCAGAACTATGGCTACACCTTC
NA	TRBV4-1	NA	TRBJ1-2	CASSQDWGRTHGGYTF	TGCGCCAGCAGCCAAGATTGGGGCAGGACGCACGGGGGCTACACCTTC
NA	TRBV19	NA	TRBJ1-4	CASSRLGGNEKLFF	TGTGCCAGTAGTCGGCTGGGGGGTAATGAAAAACTGTTTTTT
NA	TRBV11-2	few	TRBJ1-5	CASSFQVGGNQPQHF	TGTGCCAGCAGCTTCCAAGTCGGGGGCAATCAGCCCCAGCATTTT
TRBD2	TRBV11-1	NA	TRBJ2-1	CASSLVGGLADNEQFF	TGTGCCAGCAGCTTAGTTGGTGGGCTAGCGGACAATGAGCAGTTCTTC
NA	TRBV6-5	NA	TRBJ1-5	CASSYWANSNQPQHF	TGTGCCAGCAGTTACTGGGCTAATAGCAATCAGCCCCAGCATTTT
NA	TRBV28	NA	TRBJ1-4	CASTRMGGKLFF	TGTGCCAGCACCAGGATGGGGGGAAAACTGTTTTTT
NA	TRBV19	NA	TRBJ2-1	CASRKGLEYNEQFF	TGTGCCAGTAGGAAGGGACTGGAATACAATGAGCAGTTCTTC